This T cell receptor beta chain was found in a study of T cells in Graves' hyperthyroidism and ophthalmopathy. Study-wide results and caveats: Blood samples included most of the expanded thyroid clonotypes exceeding 0.001.

The hyperthyroidism was newly diagnosed and had lasted under 2 months; the patients were aged 18 to 65. The study based diagnoses on clinical symptoms, serum thyroxine and TRAb, thyroid ultrasound and orbital computed tomography. Amplification targeted TCR beta CDR3 regions from RNA transcripts. TCR CDR3 regions were first amplified by RT-PCR with HTBI primers. TCRdb reanalysed the multiplex PCR reads using MiXCR and keeps one entry per CDR3 protein. The sample includes around 800,000 distinct CDR3 sequences, 38% of them seen just once. The CDR3 has 13 amino acids. As regards this clonotype: Antigen specificity is unknown. The germline gene is not matched at one end of the junction; a read error may be the cause.

This chain links TRBV12-3 or TRBV12-4 with TRBJ1-1; no clear D. This TCR was recovered from a man younger than 35 with Graves' hyperthyroidism. Sequenced material: blood. The CDR3 reads CANSLKANTEAFF. CDR3 sequence (DNA): TGTGCCAACAGTTTGAAAGCGAACACTGAAGCTTTCTTT.